The next 2 T cell receptor beta chains were all read from a single sample in a study of T cell responses to AZD1222 COVID-19 vaccine. Sequenced by immunoSEQ multiplex PCR; TCRdb stores in-frame clones only, minus some. This table has some 96,000 clones, approximately 84% appearing once. Sample: peripheral blood, taken 28 days after the second AZD1222 dose. These receptors all come from an adult who received the AZD1222 COVID-19 vaccine.

V and J are TRBV7-2 and TRBJ2-1; D gene ambiguous. Trimming took 5 bases from V and 7 from J, leaving 12 bases between them. This CDR3 is 13 amino acids long. Germline V gives CDR1 SGHTA, CDR2 FQGNSA. CDR3 coding DNA: TGTGCCAGCAGCCTAGACGGCCGGAATGAGCAGTTCTTC. Amino acid sequence: CASSLDGRNEQFF. Full variable domain (remainder filled in from reference TRBV7-2 and TRBJ2-1): GAGVSQSPSNKVTEKGKDVELRCDPISGHTALYWYRQSLGQGLEFLIYFQGNSAPDKSGLPSDRFSAERTGGSVSTLTIQRTQQEDSAVYLCASSLDGRNEQFFGPGTRLTVL.

This chain uses TRBV19 with TRBJ1-6; D is ambiguous. There are 14 residues in the CDR3. Germline CDR1 is LNHDA and CDR2 is SQIVND (reference sequence). Between the trimmed V and J ends, which lost 7 bases and 7 bases, there was a span of 14 bases. In DNA form, the CDR3 reads TGTGCCAGTAAATTGGAGTCAGCCAATTCACCCCTCCACTTT. This gives the protein CASKLESANSPLHF.